Listed here are 9 T cell receptor beta chains from one sample, sequenced in a study of CD8 T cells in Susac syndrome. RNA in amounts of roughly 0.5 to 1 ug was reverse transcribed with random hexamers. TCRdb itself ran the immunoSEQ multiplex PCR reads through MiXCR, one entry per CDR3 protein. The sample carries just under 150,000 distinct CDR3 sequences, approximately 94% recorded once. Specimen: CD4+ T cells from PBMCs. The receptors come from a human donor in good health.

The V and J genes are TRBV10-3 and TRBJ2-7; 7 bases map to TRBD1. The length of the CDR3 is 14 residues. The junction had 8 bases not matched to a gene; V was cut back by 8 bases and J by 1 base. CDR1 is ENHRY and CDR2 is SYGVKD in the germline V gene. CDR3 sequence reads: CAIASLGQSYEQYF. The CDR3 DNA reads as TGTGCCATCGCTTCCCTGGGACAGTCCTACGAGCAGTACTTC.

V is TRBV3-1 and J is TRBJ2-2; D tentatively fits TRBD1 or TRBD2 (5 bases each). Germline values: CDR1 LGHDT, CDR2 YNNKEL (reference sequence). The CDR3 loop spans 17 amino acids. Trimming took off 4 bases at V and 6 bases at J, with 21 bases between the two ends. The CDR3 DNA reads as TGTGCCAGCAGCCTCTTCCCGGGACCTTCGCAATCCGGGGAGCTGTTTTTT. It specifies CASSLFPGPSQSGELFF.

The chain carries TRBV9 and TRBJ1-3, with no clear D. The CDR3 has 13 amino acids. Germline-derived CDR1 and CDR2 are SGDLS and YYNGEE. V lost 2 bases and J 4 bases, leaving 7 bases between the germline ends. The CDR3 is CASSVSRGNTIYF. CDR3 nucleotides: TGTGCCAGCAGCGTCTCCCGGGGAAACACCATATATTTT. The full variable domain, its missing parts supplied by reference TRBV9 and TRBJ1-3, is DSGVTQTPKHLITATGQRVTLRCSPRSGDLSVYWYQQSLDQGLQFLIQYYNGEERAKGNILERFSAQQFPDLHSELNLSSLELGDSALYFCASSVSRGNTIYFGEGSWLTVV.

This clonotype is a singleton in its sample. Written as DNA, the CDR3 is TGTGCCAGCAGCTCCGGACATGACACAGATACGCAGTATTTT. Amino acid sequence: CASSSGHDTDTQYF. V and J are TRBV13 and TRBJ2-3; D perhaps matches TRBD1 (5 bases). The CDR3 sequence is 14 residues long. Germline loops: CDR1 PRHDT, CDR2 FYEKMQ (reference sequence). Trimming left V 4 bases short and J 2 bases short, with 10 bases between.

The rearrangement links TRBV7-9 to TRBJ2-5; TRBD1 matches 7 bases. CDR1 SEHNR and CDR2 FQNEAQ come from the germline V gene (reference sequence). After removal of 5 bases from V and 0 bases from J, the junction contained 6 bases not matched to a gene. The length of the CDR3 is 15 residues. The CDR3 DNA reads as TGTGCCAGCAGCCGGACAGGCTCGTACCAAGAGACCCAGTACTTC. Its protein product is CASSRTGSYQETQYF.

The V call is TRBV18, the J call TRBJ1-5; D gene ambiguous. The germline V and J ends were trimmed by 2 bases and 2 bases, with 10 bases remaining between them. The germline V gene has CDR1 KGHSH and CDR2 LQKENI. This CDR3 comprises 15 residues. The CDR3 nucleotides read TGTGCCAGCTCACCAGGGCCGGCGGGCAATCAGCCCCAGCATTTT. It yields the protein CASSPGPAGNQPQHF. The complete variable domain, with remaining parts taken from reference TRBV18 and TRBJ1-5, reads NAGVMQNPRHLVRRRGQEARLRCSPMKGHSHVYWYRQLPEEGLKFMVYLQKENIIDESGMPKERFSAEFPKEGPSILRIQQVVRGDSAAYFCASSPGPAGNQPQHFGDGTRLSIL.

V is TRBV24-1 and J is TRBJ1-5; 9 bases are shared with TRBD1. The J segment lost 3 bases and the V segment lost 2 bases, leaving 13 bases of the junction unmatched. This CDR3 contains 19 residues. Germline V gene data show CDR1 as KGHDR and CDR2 as SFDVKD. As DNA, the CDR3 is TGTGCCACCAGTGATTCCGGGACAGGGAAGGGGCTTACCAATCAGCCCCAGCATTTT. It codes for CATSDSGTGKGLTNQPQHF.

This chain connects TRBV20-1 to TRBJ2-1; 7 bases fit TRBD1. V trimming: 4 bases; J trimming: 5 bases; junction bases outside the gene matches: 5. CDR1 and CDR2 (germline): DFQATT, SNEGSKA (reference sequence). The CDR3 covers 13 residues. CDR3 sequence reads: CSAIPGTDNEQFF. The CDR3 DNA follows: TGCAGTGCTATCCCCGGGACAGACAATGAGCAGTTCTTC.

V usage is TRBV5-1 and J usage is TRBJ2-3, with 10 bases aligning to TRBD2. V lost 5 bases, J lost 3 bases, and 3 bases stayed unmatched. This CDR3 is 14 amino acids long. Germline-derived CDR1 and CDR2 are SGHRS and YFSETQ. The CDR3, as DNA: TGCGCCAGCAGTTCGGGACTAGCGACAGATACGCAGTATTTT. Translated: CASSSGLATDTQYF.